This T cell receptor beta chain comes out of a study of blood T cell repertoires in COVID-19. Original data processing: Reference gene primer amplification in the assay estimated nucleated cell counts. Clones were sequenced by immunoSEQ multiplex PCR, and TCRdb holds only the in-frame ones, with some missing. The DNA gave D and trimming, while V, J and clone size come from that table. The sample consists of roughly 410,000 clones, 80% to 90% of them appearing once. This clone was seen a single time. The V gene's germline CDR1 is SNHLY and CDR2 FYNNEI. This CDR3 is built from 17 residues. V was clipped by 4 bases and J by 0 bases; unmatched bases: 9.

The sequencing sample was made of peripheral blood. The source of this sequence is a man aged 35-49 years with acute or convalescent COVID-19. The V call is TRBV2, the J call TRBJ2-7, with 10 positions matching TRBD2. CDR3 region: CASSVDRTSGLSYEQYF. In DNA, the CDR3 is TGTGCCAGCAGTGTCGATAGGACTAGCGGACTCTCCTACGAGCAGTACTTC.